A single sample is the source of the 23 T cell receptor beta chains below, sequenced in a study of T cells in Graves' hyperthyroidism and ophthalmopathy (dated by TCRdb to 2018 to 2020). The library was made by multiplex PCR. Reads for this sample came from an Illumina HiSeq 2000. The TCR beta CDR3 regions were amplified from RNA transcripts. The TCR CDR3 was subjected to a first round of RT-PCR using the HTBI primer set and the Qiagen OneStep RT-PCR kit. Using fastp trimming at Q25 and MiXCR clonotype assembly, TCRdb reanalyzed the public sequencing data and kept in-frame beta chains. One record per CDR3 amino acid sequence lists the most common genes and DNA. This sample gives approximately 700,000 distinct CDR3 sequences in total; about a sixth of them show up just once. The ten largest make up 8.4% of the sample. Specimen: blood. Receptors originate from a man younger than 35 with Graves' hyperthyroidism.

The chain carries TRBV24-1 and TRBJ2-7; D tentatively reads TRBD1 or TRBD2 (6 bases each). The ends were cut back, 3 bases at V and 3 bases at J, with 14 bases in the middle. This CDR3 has 15 residues. Looked up from germline, CDR1 is KGHDR and CDR2 is SFDVKD. Here the CDR3 reads CATSDHSGGLYEQYF. The CDR3 nucleotides read TGTGCCACCAGTGATCACTCCGGGGGCCTCTACGAGCAGTACTTC.

CDR3 region: CASPDRGHQETQYF. The CDR3 DNA sequence: TGTGCCAGCCCGGACAGGGGGCATCAAGAGACCCAGTACTTC. The chain carries TRBV19 and TRBJ2-5; 11 bases fit TRBD1. With V trimmed by 9 bases and J by 2 bases, 5 bases remained unmatched. CDR1 and CDR2 (germline): LNHDA, SQIVND (reference sequence). The CDR3 extends over 14 amino acids. The whole variable domain, filled in from reference TRBV19 and TRBJ2-5, reads DGGITQSPKYLFRKEGQNVTLSCEQNLNHDAMYWYRQDPGQGLRLIYYSQIVNDFQKGDIAEGYSVSREKKESFPLTVTSAQKNPTAFYLCASPDRGHQETQYFGPGTRLLVL.

There are many counts of this clonotype. The chain combines TRBV12-3 or TRBV12-4 with TRBJ2-2; D possibly corresponds to TRBD2 (6 bases). The CDR3 runs to 16 residues. The V end was cut by 6 bases, the J end by 1 base, with 15 bases between. The DNA of the CDR3 is TGTGCCAGCAGGCCCGTTGGGGGGTTGAACACCGGGGAGCTGTTTTTT. Translating gives CASRPVGGLNTGELFF.

The J gene is TRBJ2-3, the V gene TRBV18; either TRBD1 or TRBD2 may supply D (5 bases each). The germline CDR1 and CDR2 sequences are KGHSH and LQKENI. The V end was cut by 5 bases, the J end by 6 bases, with 15 bases between. CDR3 length: 14 amino acids. CDR3 in DNA: TGTGCCAGCTCAAGAGACAGTCGAGGGGATACGCAGTATTTT. Translating gives CASSRDSRGDTQYF.

This clonotype came up a few times. The rearrangement joins TRBV7-9 to TRBJ2-7, with a tentative D call TRBD1 (6 bases). Between the trimmed V and J ends, which lost 4 bases and 7 bases, there was a span of 11 bases. The CDR3 is made up of 12 amino acids. CDR1 is SEHNR and CDR2 is FQNEAQ in the germline V gene (reference sequence). The CDR3 region is CASSSDSLEQYF. CDR3 DNA sequence: TGTGCCAGCAGCTCGGACAGTCTTGAGCAGTACTTC.

This clonotype was counted between two and nine times. This sequence joins TRBV20-1 and TRBJ1-2; D ambiguous. Per germline, CDR1 DFQATT and CDR2 SNEGSKA (reference sequence). Trimming took 3 bases from V and 8 from J, leaving 16 bases between them. This CDR3 region has 13 residues. CDR3 amino acids: CSASSPGEVGYTF. CDR3 coding DNA: TGCAGTGCTAGCTCCCCGGGCGAGGTAGGCTACACCTTC.

This clonotype has ten or more counts. This chain connects TRBV29-1 to TRBJ2-6; 8 positions match TRBD1. Germline CDR1 is SQVTM and CDR2 is ANQGSEA. The length of the CDR3 is 16 residues. Trimming took 7 bases from V and 4 from J; bases not matched to a gene: 12. The CDR3 region has the DNA TGCAGCGGAATGGACAGGGCCCCGGGAGGGGCCAACGTCCTGACTTTC. As protein: CSGMDRAPGGANVLTF.

The genes are TRBV5-1 and TRBJ2-3; TRBD2 aligns across 10 bases. Looked up from germline, CDR1 is SGHRS and CDR2 is YFSETQ. CDR3 length: 16 residues. J gave up 4 bases and V 1 base, and 6 bases lay outside the gene matches. In DNA form, the CDR3 reads TGCGCCAGCAGCTTGCCCGCTAGCGGGAGCCCAGATACGCAGTATTTT. Translation gives CASSLPASGSPDTQYF. The variable domain in full, completed from reference TRBV5-1 and TRBJ2-3, reads KAGVTQTPRYLIKTRGQQVTLSCSPISGHRSVSWYQQTPGQGLQFLFEYFSETQRNKGNFPGRFSGRQFSNSRSEMNVSTLELGDSALYLCASSLPASGSPDTQYFGPGTRLTVL.

The chain employs TRBV7-9 and TRBJ2-5; 7 bases match TRBD2. The CDR3 length is 15 residues. Unmatched junction bases numbered 16, after V lost 5 bases and J lost 10 bases. Germline assignment: CDR1 SEHNR and CDR2 FQNEAQ (reference sequence). The CDR3 nucleotides read TGTGCCAGCAGCCTCTCAACACTCGCTAGCGGCCGCCAGTACTTC. Protein: CASSLSTLASGRQYF.

This clonotype was detected only a few times. This may stem from a read error, because a much larger clone lies one nucleotide away. The chain has TRBV12-3 or TRBV12-4 and TRBJ2-3; 7 nucleotides agree with TRBD2. The CDR3 contains 13 residues. J was trimmed by 7 bases and V by 7 bases; bases with no gene match: 8. The CDR3 sequence: CASNRAGDYTQYF. CDR3 nucleotides: TGTGCCAGCAACCGTGCGGGAGACTATACGCAGTATTTT.

The CDR3 sequence is CASSPAEGREQYF. For the CDR3, the DNA is TGTGCCAGCAGCCCCGCCGAGGGGAGAGAGCAGTACTTC. The rearrangement uses TRBV7-6 and TRBJ2-7; D is tentatively TRBD1 or TRBD2 (5 bases each). The CDR3 length is 13 residues. Trimming took 5 bases from V and 7 from J, leaving 15 bases between them. From germline, CDR1 is SGHVS and CDR2 FNYEAQ.

At least ten counts were recorded for this clonotype. J is TRBJ1-2 and V is TRBV14; the D gene is possibly TRBD1 (5 bases). V was clipped by 4 bases and J by 5 bases, with 14 bases between them. CDR1 is SGHDN and CDR2 is FVKESK in the germline V gene. The CDR3 length is 14 residues. The CDR3 reads CASSPSGLLYGYTF. The CDR3 nucleotides read TGTGCCAGCAGCCCCTCGGGACTCTTGTATGGCTACACCTTC.

This clonotype came up many times. The chain links TRBV9 to TRBJ2-1; D might be TRBD2 (6 bases). V lost 0 bases to trimming and J lost 2 bases, with 9 bases between them. The CDR3 is 15 amino acids. Germline V lookup: CDR1 SGDLS, CDR2 YYNGEE. The CDR3 region is CASSVVAGTYNEQFF. CDR3 nucleotide sequence: TGTGCCAGCAGCGTAGTGGCGGGGACCTACAATGAGCAGTTCTTC.

There are a few counts of this clonotype. The chain combines TRBV5-1 with TRBJ1-2; a possible D gene is TRBD1 (5 bases). This CDR3 contains 15 residues. Germline assignment: CDR1 SGHRS and CDR2 YFSETQ. Trimming removed 0 bases from V and 6 bases from J, with 15 bases in between. The CDR3 nucleotides are TGCGCCAGCAGCTTGGGGAGACAGCTCAGGGATGGCTACACCTTC. As protein: CASSLGRQLRDGYTF.

This clonotype was observed many times. The chain uses TRBV11-2 and TRBJ2-5, with D hard to call. From germline, CDR1 is SGHAT and CDR2 FQNNGV. Trimming left V 1 base short and J 2 bases short, with 11 bases between. The CDR3 totals 15 residues. The CDR3 loop reads CASSLVGRVQETQYF. The CDR3 bases are TGTGCCAGCAGCTTAGTCGGAAGGGTTCAAGAGACCCAGTACTTC.

Many counts were recorded for this clonotype. This chain links TRBV20-1 with TRBJ2-7, with D possibly being TRBD2 (6 bases). Germline loops: CDR1 DFQATT, CDR2 SNEGSKA (reference sequence). The V end lost 6 bases, the J end lost 7 bases, and 22 bases lay between the germline ends. The CDR3 runs to 14 residues. CDR3 DNA sequence: TGCAGTGCCCCCCCAGGGACCCATGGGGGGGAGCAGTACTTC. Its protein product is CSAPPGTHGGEQYF.

There are many counts of this clonotype. The chain couples TRBV28 to TRBJ2-1; D possibly uses TRBD1 or TRBD2 (5 bases each). V was cut by 7 bases and J by 0 bases, with 10 bases left in between. The CDR3 consists of 14 residues. Germline CDR1 and CDR2: MDHEN and SYDVKM. The CDR3 loop reads CASIGASSYNEQFF. The CDR3 DNA follows: TGTGCCAGCATCGGGGCGAGCTCCTACAATGAGCAGTTCTTC.

This clonotype was seen more than once but under ten times. The V call is TRBV24-1, the J call TRBJ1-1; D not certain. V was trimmed by 9 bases and J by 1 base, leaving 14 bases between them. The CDR3 sequence is 14 residues long. Germline values: CDR1 KGHDR, CDR2 SFDVKD. CDR3 loop: CATHSGRRNTEAFF. The CDR3 DNA reads as TGTGCCACCCACTCCGGCCGAAGGAACACTGAAGCTTTCTTT.

This clonotype has ten or more counts. The chain uses TRBV5-5 and TRBJ1-4; 7 bases agree with TRBD1. The J segment lost 8 bases and the V segment lost 4 bases, leaving 8 bases of the junction unmatched. The CDR3 loop spans 14 amino acids. Germline lookup yields CDR1 SGHKS and CDR2 YYEKEE (reference sequence). The CDR3 DNA follows: TGTGCCAGCAGCATAAGACAGGGTGGAGAAAAACTGTTTTTT. It yields the protein CASSIRQGGEKLFF.

V and J are TRBV7-2 and TRBJ2-5; maybe TRBD2 (6 bases). Trimming took 1 base from V and 13 from J, leaving 16 bases between them. Germline CDR1 and CDR2: SGHTA and FQGNSA. The CDR3 sequence is 13 residues long. CDR3 sequence (DNA): TGTGCCAGCAGCTTAGACTGGGGTGCTAGCGTGTACTTC. The encoded protein is CASSLDWGASVYF.

The chain has TRBV14 and TRBJ2-3; tentative D call: TRBD2 (5 bases). The CDR3 consists of 15 residues. Germline CDR1 is SGHDN and CDR2 is FVKESK. V was clipped by 2 bases and J by 0 bases, with 9 bases between them. CDR3 nucleotides: TGTGCCAGCAGCCAACAAGCGGTTAGCACAGATACGCAGTATTTT. Its translation: CASSQQAVSTDTQYF.

The chain is built from TRBV7-8 and TRBJ1-1; 9 bases align to TRBD1. CDR1 and CDR2 from the germline V gene are SGHVS and FQNEAQ. This CDR3 contains 16 residues. Losses at the gene ends were 5 bases for V and 6 bases for J; bases not matched to a gene: 13. CDR3 in DNA: TGTGCCAGCAGCCCCCTAAGGACAGGGGCGAAGGCTGAAGCTTTCTTT. The encoded protein is CASSPLRTGAKAEAFF.

This clonotype was observed a handful of times. The chain links TRBV20-1 to TRBJ2-1; tentative D call: TRBD1 (6 bases). This CDR3 has 17 amino acids. Trimming stripped 3 bases from V and 0 bases from J, with 18 bases between. Germline CDR1 is DFQATT and CDR2 is SNEGSKA (reference sequence). CDR3: CSASGASGQRSYNEQFF. CDR3 in DNA: TGCAGTGCTAGCGGGGCCAGCGGACAGCGCTCCTACAATGAGCAGTTCTTC.